Described below is a single T cell receptor beta chain sequence and its context. The antigen remains unidentified. V lost 4 bases and J lost 0, with 10 bases in between. This CDR3 has 16 amino acids. Germline V lookup: CDR1 MNHEY, CDR2 SMNVEV (reference sequence). With random hexamers, 0.5 to 1 ug RNA was reverse transcribed. TCRdb re-called the immunoSEQ multiplex PCR reads with MiXCR, one entry per CDR3 protein. Found here are 210,000 or so distinct CDR3 sequences, 94% of them singletons; the top ten hold 0.15%. The source of the sample is a study of CD8 T cells in Susac syndrome. Study-wide findings and caveats: The study's TCR sequencing and HLA analysis covered a relatively small number of individuals, and the study acknowledged this. In Susac syndrome, CD4+ T cell repertoires lacked any clonal expansion.

From blood CD8+ and CD4+ T cells, TCR beta sequences were generated. The Susac syndrome patients fit the recently defined diagnostic criteria for definite or probable disease. The sequencing sample was made of CD4+ T cells from PBMCs. The origin of this receptor is a human donor with Susac syndrome. The chain joins TRBV27 to TRBJ2-6; D perhaps matches TRBD2 (5 bases). CDR3 sequence (DNA): TGTGCCAGCAGTTGGCTGGGGAGCTCTGGGGCCAACGTCCTGACTTTC. Translated: CASSWLGSSGANVLTF.